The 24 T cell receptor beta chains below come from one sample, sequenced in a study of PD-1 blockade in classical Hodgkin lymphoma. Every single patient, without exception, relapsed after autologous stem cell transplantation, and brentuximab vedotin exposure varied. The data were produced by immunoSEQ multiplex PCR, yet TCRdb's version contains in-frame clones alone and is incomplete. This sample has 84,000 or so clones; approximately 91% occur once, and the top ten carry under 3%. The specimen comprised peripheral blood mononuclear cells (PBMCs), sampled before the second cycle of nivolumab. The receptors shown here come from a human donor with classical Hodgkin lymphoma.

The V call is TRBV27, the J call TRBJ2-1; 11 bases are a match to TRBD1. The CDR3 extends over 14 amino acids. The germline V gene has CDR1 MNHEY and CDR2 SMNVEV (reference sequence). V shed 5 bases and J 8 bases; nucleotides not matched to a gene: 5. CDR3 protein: CASSRRDRGDEQFF. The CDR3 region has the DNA TGTGCCAGCAGTAGACGGGACAGGGGGGATGAGCAGTTCTTC.

CDR3 sequence reads: CAWKVGVQAFF. In nucleotides, the CDR3 is TGTGCCTGGAAGGTTGGCGTACAAGCTTTCTTT. The rearrangement links TRBV30 to TRBJ1-1; D is ambiguous. V lost 4 bases and J 9 bases, leaving 12 bases between the germline ends. Germline V gene sequence: CDR1 GTSNPN, CDR2 SVGIG (reference sequence). The CDR3 covers 11 residues.

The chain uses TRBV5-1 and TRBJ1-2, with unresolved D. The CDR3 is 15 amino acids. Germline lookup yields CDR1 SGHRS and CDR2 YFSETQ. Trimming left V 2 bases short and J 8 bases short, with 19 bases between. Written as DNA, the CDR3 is TGCGCCAGCAGCTTAGATCGTTTTGTCCCAGGAGGCTACACCTTC. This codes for CASSLDRFVPGGYTF.

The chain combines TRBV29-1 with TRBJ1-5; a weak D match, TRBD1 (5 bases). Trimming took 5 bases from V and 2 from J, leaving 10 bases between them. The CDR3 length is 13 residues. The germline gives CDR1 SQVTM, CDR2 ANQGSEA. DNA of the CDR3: TGCAGCGTTCGGGACGGGGGCAATCAGCCCCAGCATTTT. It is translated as CSVRDGGNQPQHF.

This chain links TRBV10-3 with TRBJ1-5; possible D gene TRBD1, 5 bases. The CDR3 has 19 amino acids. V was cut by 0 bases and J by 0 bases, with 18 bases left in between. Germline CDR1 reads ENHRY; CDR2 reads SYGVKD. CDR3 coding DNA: TGTGCCATCAGTGAGTCTAGGGGCTTTCCTCCCCTTAGCAATCAGCCCCAGCATTTT. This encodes CAISESRGFPPLSNQPQHF.

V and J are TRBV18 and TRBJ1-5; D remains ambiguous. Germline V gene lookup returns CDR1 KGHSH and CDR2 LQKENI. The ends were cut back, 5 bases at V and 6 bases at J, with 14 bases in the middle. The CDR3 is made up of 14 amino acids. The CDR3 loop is CASSSTTSTQPQHF. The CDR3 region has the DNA TGTGCCAGCTCATCAACCACAAGTACTCAGCCCCAGCATTTT.

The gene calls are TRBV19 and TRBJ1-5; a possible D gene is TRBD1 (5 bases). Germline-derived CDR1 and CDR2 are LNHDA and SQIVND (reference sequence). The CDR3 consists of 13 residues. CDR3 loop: CATRVSGNQPQHF. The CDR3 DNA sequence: TGTGCTACCAGGGTATCTGGCAATCAGCCCCAGCATTTT.

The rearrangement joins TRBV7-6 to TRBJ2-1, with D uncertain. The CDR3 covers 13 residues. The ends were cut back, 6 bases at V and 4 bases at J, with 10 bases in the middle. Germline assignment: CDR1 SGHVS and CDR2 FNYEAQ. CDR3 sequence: CASSSHLYNEQFF. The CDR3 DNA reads TGTGCCAGCAGTTCCCATCTTTACAATGAGCAGTTCTTC. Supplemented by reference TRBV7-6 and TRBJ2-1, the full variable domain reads GAGVSQSPRYKVTKRGQDVALRCDPISGHVSLYWYRQALGQGPEFLTYFNYEAQQDKSGLPNDRFSAERPEGSISTLTIQRTEQRDSAMYRCASSSHLYNEQFFGPGTRLTVL.

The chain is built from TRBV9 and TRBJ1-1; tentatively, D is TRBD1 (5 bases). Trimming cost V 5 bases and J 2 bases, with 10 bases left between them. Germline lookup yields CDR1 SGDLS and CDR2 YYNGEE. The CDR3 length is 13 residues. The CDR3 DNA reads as TGTGCCAGCAGTATACAGGTCAACACTGAAGCTTTCTTT. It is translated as CASSIQVNTEAFF.

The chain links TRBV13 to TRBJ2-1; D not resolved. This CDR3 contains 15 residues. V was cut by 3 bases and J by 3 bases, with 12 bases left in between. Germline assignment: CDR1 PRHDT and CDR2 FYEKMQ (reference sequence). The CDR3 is CASSFEGPNYNEQFF. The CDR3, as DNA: TGTGCCAGCAGCTTCGAAGGGCCGAACTACAATGAGCAGTTCTTC. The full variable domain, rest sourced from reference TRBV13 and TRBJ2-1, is AAGVIQSPRHLIKEKRETATLKCYPIPRHDTVYWYQQGPGQDPQFLISFYEKMQSDKGSIPDRFSAQQFSDYHSELNMSSLELGDSALYFCASSFEGPNYNEQFFGPGTRLTVL.

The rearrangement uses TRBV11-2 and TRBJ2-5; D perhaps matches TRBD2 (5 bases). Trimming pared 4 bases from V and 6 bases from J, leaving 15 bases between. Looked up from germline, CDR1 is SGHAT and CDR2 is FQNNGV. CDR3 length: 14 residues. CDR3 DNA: TGTGCCAGCAGCTCCCTAAGGGAGCTGAAGACCCAGTACTTC. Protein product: CASSSLRELKTQYF.

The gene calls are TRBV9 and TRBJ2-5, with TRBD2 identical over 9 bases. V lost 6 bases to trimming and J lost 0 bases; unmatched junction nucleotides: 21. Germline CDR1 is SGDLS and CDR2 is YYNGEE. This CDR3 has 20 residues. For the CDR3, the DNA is TGTGCCAGCACCCAAGCCCCTCTGGCTAGCGGGACAAAGTACCAAGAGACCCAGTACTTC. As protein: CASTQAPLASGTKYQETQYF.

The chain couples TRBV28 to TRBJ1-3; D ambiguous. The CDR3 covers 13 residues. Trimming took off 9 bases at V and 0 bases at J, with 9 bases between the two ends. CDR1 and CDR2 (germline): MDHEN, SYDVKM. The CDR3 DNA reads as TGTGCCAGTTCCGGGAGCTCTGGAAACACCATATATTTT. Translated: CASSGSSGNTIYF.

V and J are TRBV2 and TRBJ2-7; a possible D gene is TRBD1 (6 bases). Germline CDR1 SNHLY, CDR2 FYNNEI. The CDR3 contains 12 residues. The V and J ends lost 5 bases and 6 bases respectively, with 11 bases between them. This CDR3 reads CASSSSGVEQYF. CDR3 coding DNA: TGTGCCAGCAGTTCCTCAGGGGTCGAGCAGTACTTC. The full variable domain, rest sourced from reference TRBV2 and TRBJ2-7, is EPEVTQTPSHQVTQMGQEVILRCVPISNHLYFYWYRQILGQKVEFLVSFYNNEISEKSEIFDDQFSVERPDGSNFTLKIRSTKLEDSAMYFCASSSSGVEQYFGPGTRLTVT.

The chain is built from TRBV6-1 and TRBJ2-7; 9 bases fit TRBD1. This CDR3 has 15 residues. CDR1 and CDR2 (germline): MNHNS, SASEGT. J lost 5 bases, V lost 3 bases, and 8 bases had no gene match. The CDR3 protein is CASSDPGQGLDEQYF. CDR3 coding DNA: TGTGCCAGCAGTGACCCGGGACAGGGCCTGGACGAGCAGTACTTC.

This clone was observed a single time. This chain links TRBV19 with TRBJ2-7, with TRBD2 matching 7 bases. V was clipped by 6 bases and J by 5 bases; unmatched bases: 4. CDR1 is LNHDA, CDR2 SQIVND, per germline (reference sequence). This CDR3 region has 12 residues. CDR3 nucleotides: TGTGCCAGTAGACGGACTAGGCACGAGCAGTACTTC. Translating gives CASRRTRHEQYF.

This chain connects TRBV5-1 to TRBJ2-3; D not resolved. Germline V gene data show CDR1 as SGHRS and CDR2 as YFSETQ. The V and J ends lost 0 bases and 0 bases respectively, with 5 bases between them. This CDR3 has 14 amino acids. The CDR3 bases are TGCGCCAGCAGCTTGGGTCCCAGCACAGATACGCAGTATTTT. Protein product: CASSLGPSTDTQYF.

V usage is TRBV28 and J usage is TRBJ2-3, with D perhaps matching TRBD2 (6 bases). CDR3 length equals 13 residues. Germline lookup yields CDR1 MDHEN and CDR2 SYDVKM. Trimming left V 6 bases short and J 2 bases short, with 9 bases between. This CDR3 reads CASRKGLTDTQYF. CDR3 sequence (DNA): TGTGCCAGCAGAAAGGGACTCACAGATACGCAGTATTTT.

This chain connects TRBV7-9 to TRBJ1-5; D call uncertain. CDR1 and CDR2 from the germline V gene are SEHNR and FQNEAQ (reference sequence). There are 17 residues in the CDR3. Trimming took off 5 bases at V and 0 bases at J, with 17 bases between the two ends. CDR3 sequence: CASSPPVGLNSNQPQHF. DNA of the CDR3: TGTGCCAGCAGCCCTCCCGTAGGGCTGAATAGCAATCAGCCCCAGCATTTT.

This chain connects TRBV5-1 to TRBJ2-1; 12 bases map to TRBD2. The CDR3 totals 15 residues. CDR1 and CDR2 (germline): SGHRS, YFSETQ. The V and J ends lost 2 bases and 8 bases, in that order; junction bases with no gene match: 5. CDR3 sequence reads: CASSFRTSGIDEQFF. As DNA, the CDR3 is TGCGCCAGCAGCTTTAGGACTAGCGGGATCGATGAGCAGTTCTTC.

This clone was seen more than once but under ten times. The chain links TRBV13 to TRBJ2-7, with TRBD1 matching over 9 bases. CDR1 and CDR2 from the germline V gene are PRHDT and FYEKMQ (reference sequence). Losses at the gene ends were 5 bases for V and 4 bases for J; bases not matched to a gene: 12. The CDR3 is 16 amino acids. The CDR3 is CASSRFRGQGPYEQYF. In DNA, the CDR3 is TGTGCCAGCAGCCGGTTCCGGGGACAGGGTCCATACGAGCAGTACTTC.

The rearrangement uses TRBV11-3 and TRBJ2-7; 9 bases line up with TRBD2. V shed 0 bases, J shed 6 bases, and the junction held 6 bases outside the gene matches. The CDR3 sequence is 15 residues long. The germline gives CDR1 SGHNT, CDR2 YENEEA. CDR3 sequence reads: CASSLDRYSGSEQYF. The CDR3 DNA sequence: TGTGCCAGCAGCTTAGATCGGTATAGCGGGAGCGAGCAGTACTTC.

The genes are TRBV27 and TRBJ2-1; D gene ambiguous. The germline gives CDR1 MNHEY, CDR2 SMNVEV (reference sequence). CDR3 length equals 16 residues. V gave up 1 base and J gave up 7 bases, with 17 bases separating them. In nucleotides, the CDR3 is TGTGCCAGCAGTTTATATCTGGCCGCATTAGGAAATGAGCAGTTCTTC. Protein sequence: CASSLYLAALGNEQFF.

The CDR3, as DNA: TGTGCCAGCAGTTTATCCAACCGACGACCGATCACAGATACGCAGTATTTT. Translation: CASSLSNRRPITDTQYF. V is TRBV27 and J is TRBJ2-3; D call uncertain. Deletions cut 0 bases from V and 2 bases from J, with 15 bases between. This CDR3 is 17 amino acids long. Looked up from germline, CDR1 is MNHEY and CDR2 is SMNVEV (reference sequence).